The entry below gives a single T cell receptor beta chain sequence along with its context. The target antigen is unknown. This record comes from a study of cytomegalovirus exposure and HLA in healthy donors. Study outcomes and limitations: Through in vitro validation, a few CMV-associated chains were shown to be specific for CMV antigens.

CDR1 and CDR2 (germline): MNHEY, SMNVEV (reference sequence). The CDR3 totals 22 residues. After removal of 0 bases from V and 2 bases from J, the junction contained 17 bases not matched to a gene. The PCR used 60 Vbeta and 13 Jbeta primers. TCRdb's table, derived via immunoSEQ multiplex PCR, lists solely in-frame clones and lacks some. Of 150,000 to 200,000 clones in the sample, 80% were seen once. This sequence was found in a man aged 18-30 years in good health and CMV-seropositive. The sample comprised PBMCs. This chain joins TRBV27 and TRBJ2-2; 11 bases align to TRBD1. The chain's CDR3 is CASSLSVRTGGASMVNTGELFF. DNA of the CDR3: TGTGCCAGCAGTTTATCGGTTAGGACAGGGGGCGCTTCAATGGTAAACACCGGGGAGCTGTTTTTT.